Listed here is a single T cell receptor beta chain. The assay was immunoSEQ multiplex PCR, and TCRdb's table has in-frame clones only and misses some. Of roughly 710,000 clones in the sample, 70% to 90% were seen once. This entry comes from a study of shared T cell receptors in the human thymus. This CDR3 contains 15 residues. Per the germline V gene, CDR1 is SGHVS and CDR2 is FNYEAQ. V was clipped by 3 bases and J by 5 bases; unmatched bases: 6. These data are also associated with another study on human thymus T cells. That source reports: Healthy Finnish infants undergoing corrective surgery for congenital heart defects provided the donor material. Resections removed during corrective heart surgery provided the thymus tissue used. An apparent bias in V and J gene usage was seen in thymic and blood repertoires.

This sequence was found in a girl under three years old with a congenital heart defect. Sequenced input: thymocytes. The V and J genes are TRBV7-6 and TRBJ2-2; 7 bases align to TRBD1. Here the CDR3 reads CASSFSGTVTGELFF. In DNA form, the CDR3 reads TGTGCCAGCAGCTTCTCCGGGACAGTTACCGGGGAGCTGTTTTTT.